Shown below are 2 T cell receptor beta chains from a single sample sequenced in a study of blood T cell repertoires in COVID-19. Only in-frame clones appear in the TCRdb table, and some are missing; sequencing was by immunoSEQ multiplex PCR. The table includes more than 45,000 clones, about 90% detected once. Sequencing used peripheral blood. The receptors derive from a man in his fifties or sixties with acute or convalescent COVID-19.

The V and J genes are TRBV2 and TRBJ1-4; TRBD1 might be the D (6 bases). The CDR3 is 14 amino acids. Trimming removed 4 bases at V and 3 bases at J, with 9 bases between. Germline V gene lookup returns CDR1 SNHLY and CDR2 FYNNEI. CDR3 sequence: CASSVTGSNEKLFF. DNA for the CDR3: TGTGCCAGCAGTGTGACAGGCTCTAATGAAAAACTGTTTTTT.

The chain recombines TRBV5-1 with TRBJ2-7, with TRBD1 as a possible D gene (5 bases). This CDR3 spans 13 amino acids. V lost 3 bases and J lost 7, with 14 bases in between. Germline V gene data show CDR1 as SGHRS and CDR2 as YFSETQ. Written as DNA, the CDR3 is TGCGCCAGCAGCTCCATGGTGGGGCTAGAGCAGTACTTC. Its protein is CASSSMVGLEQYF.